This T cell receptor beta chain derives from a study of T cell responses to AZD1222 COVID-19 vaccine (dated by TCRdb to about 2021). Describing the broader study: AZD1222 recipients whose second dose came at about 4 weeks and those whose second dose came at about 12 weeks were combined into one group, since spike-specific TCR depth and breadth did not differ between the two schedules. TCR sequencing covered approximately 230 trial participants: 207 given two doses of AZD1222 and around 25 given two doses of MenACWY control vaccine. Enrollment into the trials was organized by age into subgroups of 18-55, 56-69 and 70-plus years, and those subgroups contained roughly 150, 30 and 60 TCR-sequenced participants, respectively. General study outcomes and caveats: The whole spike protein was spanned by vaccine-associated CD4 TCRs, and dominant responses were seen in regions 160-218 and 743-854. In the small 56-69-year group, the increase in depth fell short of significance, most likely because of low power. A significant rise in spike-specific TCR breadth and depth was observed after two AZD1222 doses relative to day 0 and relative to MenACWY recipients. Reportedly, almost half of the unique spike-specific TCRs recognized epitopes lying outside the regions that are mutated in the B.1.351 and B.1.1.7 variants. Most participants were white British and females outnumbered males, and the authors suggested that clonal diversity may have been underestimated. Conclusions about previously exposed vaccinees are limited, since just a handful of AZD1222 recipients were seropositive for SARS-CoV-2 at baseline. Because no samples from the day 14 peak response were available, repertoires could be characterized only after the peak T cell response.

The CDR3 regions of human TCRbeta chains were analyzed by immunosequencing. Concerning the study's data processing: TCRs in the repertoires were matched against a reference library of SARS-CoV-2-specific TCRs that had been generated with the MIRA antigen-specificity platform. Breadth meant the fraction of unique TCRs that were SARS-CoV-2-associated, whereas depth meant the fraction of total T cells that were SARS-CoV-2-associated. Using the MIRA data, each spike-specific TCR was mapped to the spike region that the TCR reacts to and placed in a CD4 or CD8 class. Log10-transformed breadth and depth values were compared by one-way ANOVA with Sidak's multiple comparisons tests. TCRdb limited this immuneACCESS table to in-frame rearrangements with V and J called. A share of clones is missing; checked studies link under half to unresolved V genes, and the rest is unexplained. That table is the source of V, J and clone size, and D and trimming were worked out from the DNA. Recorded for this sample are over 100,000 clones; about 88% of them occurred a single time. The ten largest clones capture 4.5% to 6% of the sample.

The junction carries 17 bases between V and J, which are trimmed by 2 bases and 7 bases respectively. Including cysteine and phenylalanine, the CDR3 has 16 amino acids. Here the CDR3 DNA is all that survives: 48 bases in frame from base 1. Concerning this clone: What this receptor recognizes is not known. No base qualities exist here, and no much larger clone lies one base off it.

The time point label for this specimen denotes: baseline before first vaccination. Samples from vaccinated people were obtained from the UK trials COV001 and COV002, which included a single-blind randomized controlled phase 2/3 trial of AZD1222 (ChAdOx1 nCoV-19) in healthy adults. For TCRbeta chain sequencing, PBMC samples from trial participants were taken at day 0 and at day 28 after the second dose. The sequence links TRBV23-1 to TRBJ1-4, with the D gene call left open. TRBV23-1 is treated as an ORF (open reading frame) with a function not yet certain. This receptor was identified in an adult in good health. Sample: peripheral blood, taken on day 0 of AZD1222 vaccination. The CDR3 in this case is CASSQRLGRLSEKLFF. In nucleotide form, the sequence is TGCGCCAGCAGTCAACGGTTAGGGAGATTAAGTGAAAAACTGTTTTTT.